Described below is a single TCR beta chain sequence and its context. Its antigen is still unknown. TCRdb ran MiXCR on the 5' RACE reads and lists one entry per CDR3 protein. The data show around 890,000 distinct CDR3 sequences, about 12% seen once. This sample was taken from a study of CD8 T cells in ankylosing spondylitis. Study-level findings and limits: A TCR beta motif of under ten highly homologous variants appeared characteristic of ankylosing spondylitis blood. Significantly higher representation of disease-linked clones was reported for matched ankylosing spondylitis synovial fluid. The authors found the disease-linked clones to be CD8+ and relatively rare in peripheral blood.

The CDR3 spans 14 residues. Looked up from germline, CDR1 is MNHEY and CDR2 is SMNVEV (reference sequence). Deletions cut 5 bases from V and 5 bases from J, with 16 bases between. The origin of this receptor is a male donor with ankylosing spondylitis. V is TRBV27 and J is TRBJ2-7; D possibly corresponds to TRBD1 (5 bases). Sequencing was carried out using blood, either unsorted or a sorted T cell fraction (not recorded which). The DNA for the CDR3 is TGTGCCAGCAGTCGGTTCAGGGAAAGCAACGAGCAGTACTTC. Its translation: CASSRFRESNEQYF.